Described below is a single T cell receptor (beta chain) sequence and its context. Its matching antigen is unknown. These data belong to a study of blood T cells in healthy people across ages. Study-level information: Per every two T cells, about one barcoded beta molecule was captured by template switching. Study-wide results and limits: Possibly confounding the expanded clonotype changes was the fact that donor CMV status was unknown. Naive and antigen-experienced cells could not be conclusively compared, given unsorted PBMCs.

Through a sample-barcoded 5' primer and a J-beta primer mix, a second PCR was run for roughly 7 to 12 cycles. TCRdb fed the 5' RACE reads into MiXCR, producing one record per CDR3 protein. The data show around 1,900,000 distinct CDR3 sequences, roughly two fifths seen once. Losses at the gene ends were 1 base for V and 0 bases for J; bases not matched to a gene: 4. The CDR3 sequence is 16 residues long. Per the germline V gene, CDR1 is SGHDT and CDR2 is YYEEEE. The sequenced sample consisted of blood. The sequence came from a human donor in good health. The gene calls are TRBV5-6 and TRBJ2-5; 9 bases line up with TRBD2. The CDR3, as DNA: TGTGCCAGCAGCTTGCTCCCTAGCGGGAACCAAGAGACCCAGTACTTC. It encodes CASSLLPSGNQETQYF.